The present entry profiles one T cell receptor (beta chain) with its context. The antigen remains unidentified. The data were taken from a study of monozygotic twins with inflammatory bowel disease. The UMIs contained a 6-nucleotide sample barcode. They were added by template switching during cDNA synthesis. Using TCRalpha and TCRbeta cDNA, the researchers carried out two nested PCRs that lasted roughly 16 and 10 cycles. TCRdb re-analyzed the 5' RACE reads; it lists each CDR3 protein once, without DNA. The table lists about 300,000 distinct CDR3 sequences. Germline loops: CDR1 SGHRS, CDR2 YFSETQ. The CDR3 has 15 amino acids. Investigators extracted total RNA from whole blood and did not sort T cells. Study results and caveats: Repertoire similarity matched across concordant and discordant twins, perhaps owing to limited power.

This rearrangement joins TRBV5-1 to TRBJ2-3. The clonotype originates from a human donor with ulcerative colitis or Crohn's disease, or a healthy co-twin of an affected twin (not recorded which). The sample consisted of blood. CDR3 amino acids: CASSLAWQDGDTQYF.